Sequencing of this T cell receptor (beta chain) was carried out in a study of lymphopenia after photon versus proton radiotherapy. Turning to this clone: Its antigen is still unknown.

The CDR3 is made up of 13 amino acids. The V and J ends lost 1 base and 6 bases respectively, with 8 bases between them. Germline CDR1 and CDR2: SGHTA and FQGNSA. Findings and limits, study-wide: Post-nadir TCR diversity decline inversely tracked overall survival among those who died. Post-nadir diversity loss with photons came from oligoclonal expansion, particularly CD8+ Temra cells. Photon-treated patients lost naive T cells and TCR diversity; proton-treated stayed stable.

TCRdb's table, derived via immunoSEQ multiplex PCR, lists solely in-frame clones and lacks some. This table has tens of thousands of clones, around 82% appearing once. The origin of this receptor is a man aged 45-65 years with gastric cancer. The chain joins TRBV7-2 to TRBJ2-3, with D perhaps assigned TRBD1 or TRBD2 (5 bases each). Sequencing was performed on peripheral blood, taken from a patient treated with photon-based radiotherapy. The CDR3: CASSLVWDDTQYF. The CDR3 DNA follows: TGTGCCAGCAGCTTAGTTTGGGACGATACGCAGTATTTT.